These T cell receptor beta chains were read from a single sample in a study of control samples from healthy donors and cancer patients. TCRdb's table, derived via immunoSEQ multiplex PCR, lists solely in-frame clones and lacks some. The table shows about 130,000 clones, with 90% occurring only once. The specimen sequenced was blood. The receptors were gathered from a man between 18 and 29 years old in good health. The CDR3 runs from the conserved cysteine through the conserved F or W. The D gene is left open where the match is weak. Clone sizes are given selectively: once, few, many, or a class where the clone is expanded.

j_gene	d_gene	abundance	v_gene	CDR3nt	CDR3aa
TRBJ2-3	-	-	TRBV29-1	TGCAGCTCAAAACGGGAGTATTGGGCAGATACGCAGTATTTT	CSSKREYWADTQYF
TRBJ2-3	-	-	TRBV6-5	TGTGCCAGCAGACCTGGGGGGACTGGCACAGATACGCAGTATTTT	CASRPGGTGTDTQYF
TRBJ2-3	-	-	TRBV3-1/TRBV3-2	TGTGCCAGCAGCCAAGACAGGGTTGGGGGCACAGATACGCAGTATTTT	CASSQDRVGGTDTQYF
TRBJ2-4	TRBD2	-	TRBV4-1	TGCGCCAGCAGCCAAGAAAGCGGGGGGGCCAACAAAAACATTCAGTACTTC	CASSQESGGANKNIQYF
TRBJ1-3	-	-	TRBV2	TGTGCCAGCAGTGAGGTCCTATTATCCCTCTCTGGAAACACCATATATTTT	CASSEVLLSLSGNTIYF
TRBJ2-1	TRBD1	-	TRBV9	TGTGCCAGCTGCAGAGGGGCAGGGGGCAATGAGCAGTTCTTC	CASCRGAGGNEQFF
TRBJ1-1	-	once	TRBV10-1	TGCGCCAGCAGTGAGTCCGGCAGGGCGACTGAAGCTTTCTTT	CASSESGRATEAFF
TRBJ2-3	TRBD2	once	TRBV10-2	TGCGCCAGCAGTGAGACTAGCGGGAGGGCAGATACGCAGTATTTT	CASSETSGRADTQYF
TRBJ2-1	-	-	TRBV5-4	TGTGCCAGCAGGCTTGGGGCGGGATTGACCTACAATGAGCAGTTCTTC	CASRLGAGLTYNEQFF
TRBJ2-7	-	-	TRBV6-5	TGTGCCAGCAGCGGGTGGGGCAGGGGAAGTAGCGAGCAGTACTTC	CASSGWGRGSSEQYF
TRBJ1-4	-	-	TRBV15	TGTGCCACCAGCAGAGGTGCACAGGGAGGCTATGAAAAACTGTTTTTT	CATSRGAQGGYEKLFF
TRBJ1-4	TRBD1	-	TRBV7-9	TGTGCCAGCAGCTTACTGGACAGGGTTAATGAAAAACTGTTTTTT	CASSLLDRVNEKLFF
TRBJ2-7	TRBD2	-	TRBV12-3/TRBV12-4	TGTGCCAGCAGTCCGGGAGGCTACGAGCAGTACTTC	CASSPGGYEQYF
TRBJ1-6	TRBD1	-	TRBV28	TGTGCCAGCAGTTACGCGACAGGGGGTGATTCACCCCTCCACTTT	CASSYATGGDSPLHF
TRBJ1-3	-	-	TRBV21-1	TGTGCCAGCAGCAAAAGCAGGGTTAGAAACACCATATATTTT	CASSKSRVRNTIYF
TRBJ1-2	-	-	TRBV3-1/TRBV3-2	TGTGCCAGCAGCCAACAAGGAAATTATGGCTACACCTTC	CASSQQGNYGYTF
TRBJ1-1	-	-	TRBV19	TGTGCCAGTAGCTCCGGGGTGAACACTGAAGCTTTCTTT	CASSSGVNTEAFF
TRBJ2-5	-	-	TRBV18	TGTGCCAGCTCACCTCAAGAGACCCAGTACTTC	CASSPQETQYF
TRBJ1-6	-	-	TRBV6-1	TGTGCCAGCAGTGCCCTGGCCCCTCTGGACGGCTGGTTTAAGTCACCCCTCCACTTT	CASSALAPLDGWFKSPLHF
TRBJ2-3	-	-	TRBV5-4	TGTGCCAGCAGCTTGACTAGCCCTCCTACGCAGTATTTT	CASSLTSPPTQYF
TRBJ2-1	TRBD2	-	TRBV11-3	TGTGCCAGCAGCTCCCGACTAGCGGGGGGGTCCTCGAATGAGCAGTTCTTC	CASSSRLAGGSSNEQFF
TRBJ1-1	-	-	TRBV6-2/TRBV6-3	TGTGCCAGCAGTACGGGCACTGAAGCTTTCTTT	CASSTGTEAFF
TRBJ2-1	-	-	TRBV12-5	TGTGCTAGTGGTTTGGCGCAGGGGGGGGATGAGCAGTTCTTC	CASGLAQGGDEQFF
TRBJ1-4	-	-	TRBV2	TGTGCCAGCACCTGGGTCAGGGATGAAAAACTGTTTTTT	CASTWVRDEKLFF
TRBJ1-6	TRBD1	-	TRBV13	TGTGCCAGCACCAAGGACAGGGTCCCTAATTCACCCCTCCACTTT	CASTKDRVPNSPLHF
TRBJ2-1	TRBD2	-	TRBV5-4	TGTGCCAGCAGCTTGAGGACTAGCGGGAGTGTTGATGAGCAGTTCTTC	CASSLRTSGSVDEQFF
TRBJ1-6	-	-	TRBV25-1	TGTGCCAGCAGCCCACAGGGTGGATCACCCCTCCACTTT	CASSPQGGSPLHF
TRBJ1-1	-	-	TRBV12-3/TRBV12-4	TGTGCCAGCAGTTTCGGGCAGGGAGAAGCTTTCTTT	CASSFGQGEAFF
TRBJ2-1	-	-	TRBV27	TGTGCCAGCAGTTTATCCCTAGCCCTCTCCTACAATGAGCAGTTCTTC	CASSLSLALSYNEQFF
TRBJ1-1	-	-	TRBV6-5	TGTGCCAGCAGATTCTTCGGGGACGCAAATGAAGCTTTCTTT	CASRFFGDANEAFF
TRBJ1-2	TRBD1	-	TRBV7-6	TGTGCCAGCAGCCCCGAGACAGGGCCAGCTAACTATGGCTACACCTTC	CASSPETGPANYGYTF
TRBJ1-3	-	-	TRBV11-2	TGTGCCAGCAGCTGGGGAGGGCCCCCCTCTGGAAACACCATATATTTT	CASSWGGPPSGNTIYF
TRBJ2-7	TRBD2	once	TRBV6-5	TGTGCCAGCAGCTCAGGTTGGGGGGGGGCCTACGAGCAGTACTTC	CASSSGWGGAYEQYF
TRBJ2-5	-	-	TRBV11-3	TGTGCCAGCAGCTTAGTAGGGACGGCCGGGACCCAGTACTTC	CASSLVGTAGTQYF
TRBJ1-6	-	-	TRBV5-1	TGCGCCAGCAGCTTGGGACAGGCCCTTAGCTCCTATAATTCACCCCTCCACTTT	CASSLGQALSSYNSPLHF
TRBJ1-5	-	-	TRBV4-1	TGCGCCAGCAGCCAAGATCTGGGGACGGGCGTAGGAGGCCAGCCCCAGCATTTT	CASSQDLGTGVGGQPQHF
TRBJ1-2	-	-	TRBV24-1	TGTGCCACCAGTGACTTGGGGGGGAACTATGGCTACACCTTC	CATSDLGGNYGYTF
TRBJ2-2	-	-	TRBV13	TGTGCCAGCAGAGCTCCTCGGGACTACACCGGGGAGCTGTTTTTT	CASRAPRDYTGELFF
TRBJ2-3	TRBD2	-	TRBV27	TGTGCCAGCAGGATAAGCGGGAGAGGCGCAGATACGCAGTATTTT	CASRISGRGADTQYF
TRBJ1-5	-	-	TRBV9	TGTGCCAGCAGCGTACAGGGAGATCAGCCCCAGCATTTT	CASSVQGDQPQHF
TRBJ1-6	-	-	TRBV19	TGTGCCAGTAGTATAAGGGCAAATTCACCCCTCCACTTT	CASSIRANSPLHF